This entry concerns a single TCR beta chain. The specificity of this receptor is unknown. The input lacks base qualities; no much larger clone sits a single base away. Since the library was made to target alpha chains, this beta chain is a stray read and its abundance is not meaningful. The data were taken from a study of spatial heterogeneity in lung cancer (dated by TCRdb to the late 2010s). General notes on the study: Beta-chain transcripts were consistently detected in greater numbers than alpha-chain transcripts, which likely reflected higher beta-chain transcript abundance. In tumor regions, TCR transcript counts showed a strong correlation with a T cell transcriptional module score derived from matched bulk RNA-seq. In the raw uncorrected reads, each unique combination of TCR and UMI appeared on average more than ten times. The study quantitatively compared TCR alpha and beta repertoires across multiple tumor regions, matched nontumor lung and blood in non-small cell lung cancer. TCR repertoire features were related to nonsynonymous mutation counts determined by whole-exome sequencing of tumor tissue. Both alpha and beta chains were TCR-sequenced in approximately 200 tumor regions, about 69 matched nontumor lung samples and roughly 50 PBMC samples obtained at surgery.

Trimming leaves V shorter by 7 bases and J shorter by 5 bases, with the junction holding 8 bases beyond the gene matches. The CDR3 starts with the cysteine, ends with the phenylalanine, and has 14 residues. Only the CDR3 DNA stays, 42 bases, in frame from base 1. The germline V gene yields MDHEN for CDR1 and SYDVKM for CDR2. The receptor library was made with 5' RACE. The sample was run on a NextSeq 500. In the TCR library protocol, a unique molecular identifier was attached to each TCR cDNA molecule so that PCR and sequencing errors could be corrected. The paper's processing steps were these. TCR identification, UMI-based error correction and CDR3 extraction were performed with Decombinator tools. TCRs above a frequency of 2 per 1,000, corresponding to the top 1% of the tumor frequency distribution, were defined as expanded. Expanded tumor TCRs statistically deemed absent (corrected P<0.05) from at least one tumor region were classed as regional, and all other expanded tumor TCRs were classed as ubiquitous. Renyi diversity was calculated using the R vegan package after each repertoire was subsampled 100 times to 5,000 TCRs. CDR3 similarity networks were constructed using string-kernel similarity of amino acid triplets, with links drawn between CDR3s whose pairwise similarity was above 0.82. Starting from the raw public reads, TCRdb applied fastp trimming at Q25, assembled clones with MiXCR and retained in-frame beta chains. Each entry is one CDR3 protein sequence, shown with its most common DNA and genes. TCRdb's processing, not the authors', yielded these V and J calls. The sample profile shows roughly 17,000 distinct CDR3 sequences; 6.5% to 8.5% of them were found once. Jointly, the top ten make up about 20% of the sample.

The paper's findings and limits, for the study overall: The tumor nonsynonymous mutation count correlated with the number of expanded alpha and beta TCRs within the tumor. Counts of ubiquitous and regional expanded TCRs were found to correlate with counts of ubiquitous and regional nonsynonymous mutations, respectively. TCR-seq was estimated to cover only approximately 6.4% of tumor T cells for alpha chains and 12% to 15% for beta chains. Confirming at a functional level the hypothesis that regional TCRs recognize regional mutations was considered to require additional single-cell paired TCR alpha and beta sequencing.

The time point label for this specimen denotes: sample taken at primary tumor resection. Samples were obtained from approximately 77 patients with early-stage, untreated non-small cell lung cancer from the lung TRACERx cohort. For TCR sequencing, whole RNA was extracted from tumor and nontumor lung tissue, or from cryopreserved PBMC samples, and no cell sorting was done. Patients were selected for TCR sequencing only if sufficient RNA was available from at least two tumor regions. Before selection, tumor and adjacent nontumor lung specimens were reviewed by a lung pathologist. The chain employs TRBV28 and TRBJ2-5; TRBD2 matches 9 bases in the middle. The sample consisted of lung tumor tissue, taken at surgery. This receptor was identified in a female donor with early-stage non-small cell lung cancer. This receptor has the CDR3 CASKSGGGDETQYF. DNA sequence: TGTGCCAGCAAAAGTGGCGGGGGGGATGAGACCCAGTACTTC.